This T cell receptor beta chain was recorded in a study of beta chain features in type 1 diabetes. Naive, central memory, regulatory and stem cell-like memory cells within the CD4+ compartment were sorted using CD45RO/CCR7/CD25/CD127/CD95/CD27. The length of the CDR3 is 20 residues. Germline V gene data show CDR1 as LGHNA and CDR2 as YSLEER. Unmatched junction bases numbered 20, after V lost 4 bases and J lost 3 bases. In its sample, this clone was seen a few times. Its antigen is unidentified. cDNA synthesis used the whole RNA isolate, giving expressed TCRB sequences. The table came from immunoSEQ multiplex PCR; TCRdb's copy has only in-frame clones and leaves some out. Of 500,000 to 700,000 clones listed, roughly a sixth are singletons. Whole-study findings and limits: VDJ junctions from patients with type 1 diabetes contained fewer insertions and more deletions. The cDNA sequencing approach could over-represent high-TCR-expressing cells.

This clonotype was obtained from a man between 18 and 35 years old in good health. Sequencing was performed on naive CD4+ T cells from blood. The chain combines TRBV4-3 with TRBJ2-7; TRBD2 matches at 11 bases. CDR3 coding DNA: TGCGCCAGCAGCCTCAACCCCACGTCCGTAGCGGGAGGGCCCGGCTACGAGCAGTACTTC. This gives the protein CASSLNPTSVAGGPGYEQYF.